Each of the 15 T cell receptor beta chains below was sequenced from the same sample in a study of blood T cell repertoires in COVID-19. Only in-frame clones appear in the TCRdb table, and some are missing; sequencing was by immunoSEQ multiplex PCR. The repertoire includes 140,000 to 150,000 clones, approximately 90% of them detected once, and roughly 4.3% sits in the top ten. Sequenced: PBMCs or T cells enriched from blood (not recorded which). Receptor source: a man between 50 and 59 years old who had recovered from COVID-19.

The chain carries TRBV5-1 and TRBJ2-1; 7 nucleotides align to TRBD2. Trimming at V came to 1 base and at J to 6 bases, leaving 4 bases not matched to a gene. Germline V gene data show CDR1 as SGHRS and CDR2 as YFSETQ. This CDR3 is built from 14 residues. The CDR3, as DNA: TGCGCCAGCAGCTTGTGGACTAGTGGCAATGAGCAGTTCTTC. This gives the protein CASSLWTSGNEQFF.

This clone turned up a few times. The DNA of the CDR3 is TGCGCCAGCAGCTTGGCTCCGGGACAGGGGCCCAATGGCTACACCTTC. As protein: CASSLAPGQGPNGYTF. This sequence joins TRBV5-1 and TRBJ1-2; 10 bases are shared with TRBD1. This CDR3 has 16 amino acids. V was clipped by 0 bases and J by 6 bases; unmatched bases: 8. The germline CDR1 and CDR2 sequences are SGHRS and YFSETQ.

The chain has TRBV9 and TRBJ2-7; 11 bases fit TRBD2. The CDR3 is made up of 15 amino acids. Trimming cost V 3 bases and J 4 bases; bases outside gene matches: 6. Per the germline V gene, CDR1 is SGDLS and CDR2 is YYNGEE. DNA of the CDR3: TGTGCCAGCAGCGCGGGAACTAGCGGGAGTTACGAGCAGTACTTC. Amino acids: CASSAGTSGSYEQYF.

This chain joins TRBV27 and TRBJ2-5, with D possibly TRBD2 on 5 matching bases. This CDR3 spans 13 amino acids. Germline assignment: CDR1 MNHEY and CDR2 SMNVEV (reference sequence). V was clipped by 2 bases and J by 7 bases, with 11 bases between them. CDR3: CASSLRPAGTQYF. The CDR3 nucleotides are TGTGCCAGCAGTTTACGGCCCGCGGGGACCCAGTACTTC.

The chain links TRBV9 to TRBJ1-1, with D unresolved. From germline, CDR1 is SGDLS and CDR2 YYNGEE. CDR3 length equals 14 residues. Deletions cut 4 bases from V and 4 bases from J, with 14 bases between. Written as DNA, the CDR3 is TGTGCCAGCAGCCCCCTCTCGTCCTCCACTGAAGCTTTCTTT. Protein product: CASSPLSSSTEAFF. The whole variable domain, remainder taken from reference TRBV9 and TRBJ1-1, is DSGVTQTPKHLITATGQRVTLRCSPRSGDLSVYWYQQSLDQGLQFLIQYYNGEERAKGNILERFSAQQFPDLHSELNLSSLELGDSALYFCASSPLSSSTEAFFGQGTRLTVV.

The table lists this clone with a count of one. The rearrangement uses TRBV7-6 and TRBJ2-7; maybe TRBD1 (5 bases). In germline, CDR1 is SGHVS, CDR2 FNYEAQ. The CDR3 spans 13 residues. Trimming stripped 1 base from V and 3 bases from J, with 7 bases between. This CDR3 reads CASSLGGHYEQYF. The CDR3 nucleotides are TGTGCCAGCAGCTTAGGGGGCCACTACGAGCAGTACTTC.

This sequence joins TRBV19 and TRBJ1-2, with a weak D call TRBD1 (6 bases). V was clipped by 3 bases and J by 6 bases, with 17 bases between them. Germline-derived CDR1 and CDR2 are LNHDA and SQIVND (reference sequence). The CDR3 contains 15 residues. The CDR3 coding sequence is TGTGCCAGTAGTATCTCTGGCAGGGGTTCCGATGGCTACACCTTC. As protein: CASSISGRGSDGYTF.

In this sample, this clone turned up once. The V call is TRBV3-1 (or the pseudogene TRBV3-2), the J call TRBJ2-1; 7 positions agree with TRBD1. CDR3 length equals 15 residues. Germline trimming cut 4 bases from V and 6 bases from J; bases unmatched to any gene: 9. Germline V CDR1 and CDR2: LGHDT, YNNKEL (reference sequence). CDR3 nucleotides: TGTGCCAGCAGCCTTACAGGGGCGGCTGGCAATGAGCAGTTCTTC. Residues: CASSLTGAAGNEQFF.

The rearrangement uses TRBV5-6 and TRBJ2-5; 9 nucleotides align to TRBD1. Germline assignment: CDR1 SGHDT and CDR2 YYEEEE. The CDR3 covers 16 residues. The trim removed 4 bases at V and 5 bases at J, leaving 12 bases unmatched. The CDR3 DNA sequence: TGTGCCAGCAGCCCCGGGACAGGGTTTTTCGGTGAGACCCAGTACTTC. Amino acids: CASSPGTGFFGETQYF.

Only a few counts were recorded for this clone. The chain couples TRBV30 to TRBJ2-3, with D possibly being TRBD2 (6 bases). V gave up 2 bases and J gave up 5 bases, with 8 bases separating them. This CDR3 spans 12 amino acids. Looked up from germline, CDR1 is GTSNPN and CDR2 is SVGIG (reference sequence). CDR3 region: CAWSPGGDTQYF. CDR3 in DNA: TGTGCCTGGAGTCCCGGGGGAGATACGCAGTATTTT.

This clone was recorded only once. This chain joins TRBV7-3 and TRBJ2-7, with a possible D match to TRBD2 (5 bases). Per the germline V gene, CDR1 is SGHTA and CDR2 is FQGTGA. V was pared by 3 bases and J by 2 bases, with 8 bases between. The CDR3 consists of 13 residues. This CDR3 reads CASSLGAPYEQYF. The CDR3 coding sequence is TGTGCCAGCAGCTTGGGAGCGCCCTACGAGCAGTACTTC.

The chain couples TRBV28 to TRBJ2-7, with 9 nucleotides matching TRBD1. Germline-derived CDR1 and CDR2 are MDHEN and SYDVKM. The length of the CDR3 is 15 residues. V was clipped by 6 bases and J by 1 base; unmatched bases: 7. CDR3 loop: CASRAGQGFSYEQYV. The CDR3 DNA follows: TGTGCCAGCAGAGCTGGACAGGGGTTTTCCTACGAGCAGTACGTC.

The chain uses TRBV5-1 and TRBJ2-3; D might be TRBD1 (5 bases). This CDR3 region has 15 residues. V was pared by 4 bases and J by 5 bases, with 17 bases between. Germline lookup yields CDR1 SGHRS and CDR2 YFSETQ. CDR3 DNA sequence: TGCGCCAGCAGCGATGGGTCAGGGATTGTAGATACGCAGTATTTT. The encoded protein is CASSDGSGIVDTQYF.

As DNA, the CDR3 is TGTGCCAGCAGCCGGGACAGGGCTGGAAACACCATATATTTT. Its protein product is CASSRDRAGNTIYF. The chain links TRBV28 to TRBJ1-3; 9 nucleotides line up with TRBD1. Germline assignment: CDR1 MDHEN and CDR2 SYDVKM. The CDR3 consists of 14 residues. Losses at the gene ends were 6 bases for V and 2 bases for J; bases not matched to a gene: 2.

This chain links TRBV30 with TRBJ2-5; 7 bases agree with TRBD1. Germline lookup yields CDR1 GTSNPN and CDR2 SVGIG (reference sequence). J lost 5 bases, V lost 4 bases, and 16 bases had no gene match. CDR3 length equals 16 residues. The CDR3 sequence: CAWNLLIKGARETQYF. In DNA, the CDR3 is TGTGCCTGGAACCTCCTTATCAAGGGGGCCCGGGAGACCCAGTACTTC.